The 3 T cell receptor beta chains listed next were all sequenced from one sample in a study of T cells after yellow fever vaccination. TCRdb ran MiXCR on the 5' RACE reads and lists one entry per CDR3 protein. The sample lists 300,000 to 350,000 distinct CDR3 sequences; about 11% were seen once. Sample: CD4+ T cells sorted from PBMCs, taken 45 days after the yellow fever booster vaccination. All receptors come from a man between 18 and 35 years old who received the YFV17D yellow fever vaccine.

This clonotype was seen more than once but under ten times. The chain uses TRBV4-1 and TRBJ2-2; 8 nucleotides align to TRBD2. Germline-derived CDR1 and CDR2 are MGHRA and YSYEKL. CDR3 length equals 16 residues. V lost 6 bases and J lost 2; bases outside the gene matches: 8. The CDR3 spells CASRHLGLANTGELFF. The CDR3, as DNA: TGCGCCAGCAGACACCTCGGACTAGCTAACACCGGGGAGCTGTTTTTT.

The rearrangement uses TRBV27 and TRBJ2-3; 10 nucleotides agree with TRBD1. The germline CDR1 and CDR2 sequences are MNHEY and SMNVEV (reference sequence). The length of the CDR3 is 18 residues. Trimming cost V 8 bases and J 0 bases; bases outside gene matches: 14. CDR3 in amino acids: CASRHRLGQGSSTDTQYF. The CDR3 DNA reads TGTGCCAGCCGACATCGCCTGGGACAGGGGTCTAGCACAGATACGCAGTATTTT.

This clonotype was seen only once. The V call is TRBV20-1, the J call TRBJ2-3, with D tentatively TRBD2 (7 bases). CDR1 DFQATT and CDR2 SNEGSKA come from the germline V gene (reference sequence). The CDR3 is 15 residues long. The V gene lost 6 bases and the J gene lost 1 base, with 17 bases spanning the gap. This CDR3 reads CSAPWVGGRTDTQYF. The CDR3 DNA follows: TGCAGTGCCCCTTGGGTGGGGGGGCGCACAGATACGCAGTATTTT.